This entry describes one TCR beta chain. Its specificity is unknown. This entry belongs to a study of T-cell reconstitution after alpha-beta-depleted transplantation in children. General observations from the study: At the one-year point after transplant, T-cell counts and TCRbeta diversity were found to come mostly from T cells that had been newly produced. About two months after transplant, alpha-beta T cells reportedly came from several hundred expanded graft clones.

A library of TCRbeta sequences, prepared with unique molecular identifiers, was generated. MiXCR, run by TCRdb on the PCR reads, gives a single entry per CDR3 protein. The sample has about a million distinct CDR3 sequences, around 30% seen once; the top ten hold 25% to 35%. The ends lost 4 bases at V and 1 base at J; junction bases unmatched: 5. The CDR3 is 16 residues long. Germline CDR1 LGHNA, CDR2 YSLEER. The sequence derives from a boy less than two years old who had a stem cell transplant for SCID, so the T cells may come from the graft donor. The source material was PBMCs, mostly from graft donor cells, sampled 360 days after TCRalphabeta/CD19-depleted stem cell transplant. This chain uses TRBV4-3 with TRBJ2-1, with 9 positions matching TRBD1. Written as DNA, the CDR3 is TGCGCCAGCAGCCGAACAGACAGGGGGTCCTACAATGAGCAGTTCTTC. Amino acid sequence: CASSRTDRGSYNEQFF.